A single sample is the source of the 12 T cell receptor beta chains below, sequenced in a study of shared clonotypes between healthy human individuals (dated by TCRdb to 2018 to 2021). Library preparation used the immunoSEQ multiplex PCR assay. TCRdb obtained this table from immuneACCESS and retained in-frame rearrangements with V and J assigned. These tables miss some clones; where compared with another copy, unresolved V genes account for less than half of the shortfall, and the remainder is unexplained. The sample table shows roughly 640,000 clones, and about 97% are seen once. The top ten clones comprise approximately 0.057% of the sample. The sample taken for sequencing was naive CD4+ T cells sorted from blood. The intended sense of this specimen's cell subset or site label: CD45RA+ positively selected. The source of these receptors is a young woman in good health.

The chain couples TRBV28 to TRBJ2-2; D is tentatively TRBD1 or TRBD2 (5 bases each). This CDR3 is built from 14 residues. V dropped 6 bases and J dropped 15 bases, with 23 bases sitting between them. Germline V gives CDR1 MDHEN, CDR2 SYDVKM. The CDR3 DNA reads TGTGCCAGCAGCCCCCCCACCGGGACCAGGAGAATGTTTTTT. Protein: CASSPPTGTRRMFF. The entire variable domain, with the rest obtained from reference TRBV28 and TRBJ2-2, is as follows: DVKVTQSSRYLVKRTGEKVFLECVQDMDHENMFWYRQDPGLGLRLIYFSYDVKMKEKGDIPEGYSVSREKKERFSLILESASTNQTSMYLCASSPPTGTRRMFFGEGSRLTVL.

Here the CDR3 DNA reads TGTGCCAGCAGTAGGGGGCTTAGCGGGAGGGCCGAAAACAATGAGCAGTTCTTC. This encodes CASSRGLSGRAENNEQFF. The V gene is TRBV28, the J gene TRBJ2-1; 11 nucleotides agree with TRBD2. The CDR3 is made up of 18 amino acids. Per germline, CDR1 MDHEN and CDR2 SYDVKM. The V and J ends lost 5 bases and 5 bases, in that order; junction bases with no gene match: 14.

This rearrangement joins TRBV7-8 to TRBJ1-2; weak D call: TRBD1 (5 bases). CDR1 is SGHVS, CDR2 FQNEAQ, per germline. CDR3 length: 12 residues. Trimming shortened V by 1 base and J by 8 bases, and 8 bases separated the two germline ends. In DNA, the CDR3 is TGTGCCAGCAGCTTAGGGGGACGCGGCTACACCTTC. As protein: CASSLGGRGYTF.

The chain links TRBV5-4 to TRBJ2-6; no definite D call. This CDR3 has 15 residues. V was clipped by 0 bases and J by 4 bases, with 8 bases between them. Germline V gene lookup returns CDR1 SGHNT and CDR2 YYREEE (reference sequence). Here the CDR3 reads CASSLVGYGANVLTF. In nucleotides, the CDR3 is TGTGCCAGCAGCTTGGTAGGGTACGGGGCCAACGTCCTGACTTTC.

This clone was seen just once. The J gene is TRBJ2-1, the V gene TRBV2; D ambiguous. The length of the CDR3 is 13 residues. Germline V gene data show CDR1 as SNHLY and CDR2 as FYNNEI. V was clipped by 7 bases and J by 8 bases, with 15 bases between them. DNA of the CDR3: TGTGCCAGCAATGGGCTCCTAGTCCATGAGCAGTTCTTC. Translation gives CASNGLLVHEQFF. Drawing the rest from reference TRBV2 and TRBJ2-1, the complete variable domain is EPEVTQTPSHQVTQMGQEVILRCVPISNHLYFYWYRQILGQKVEFLVSFYNNEISEKSEIFDDQFSVERPDGSNFTLKIRSTKLEDSAMYFCASNGLLVHEQFFGPGTRLTVL.

This chain joins TRBV28 and TRBJ2-1; no clear D gene. Trimming cost V 4 bases and J 12 bases, with 10 bases left between them. The CDR3 runs 11 residues. CDR1 is MDHEN, CDR2 SYDVKM, per germline. The CDR3 DNA reads TGTGCCAGCAGTTCGACTCGGGCGCAGTTCTTC. Amino acids: CASSSTRAQFF. Full variable domain (outside the CDR3, taken from reference TRBV28 and TRBJ2-1): DVKVTQSSRYLVKRTGEKVFLECVQDMDHENMFWYRQDPGLGLRLIYFSYDVKMKEKGDIPEGYSVSREKKERFSLILESASTNQTSMYLCASSSTRAQFFGPGTRLTVL.

This chain links TRBV2 with TRBJ2-1, with TRBD2 as a possible D gene (6 bases). The CDR3 runs 15 residues. The germline V gene encodes CDR1 SNHLY and CDR2 FYNNEI. The V end lost 4 bases, the J end lost 1 base, and 11 bases lay between the germline ends. The CDR3 protein is CASSVLAGSYNEQFF. The CDR3 DNA follows: TGTGCCAGCAGTGTTTTGGCGGGATCCTACAATGAGCAGTTCTTC.

This clone has just one count. The chain recombines TRBV11-2 with TRBJ2-7; D tentatively reads TRBD1 or TRBD2 (5 bases each). CDR1 and CDR2 from the germline V gene are SGHAT and FQNNGV. Trimming left V 0 bases short and J 4 bases short, with 10 bases between. The CDR3 covers 14 residues. The CDR3 DNA is TGTGCCAGCAGCTTAGAACGGGGCTGGTACGAGCAGTACTTC. This encodes CASSLERGWYEQYF.

The chain is built from TRBV5-6 and TRBJ1-3; 8 bases line up with TRBD1. V trimming: 4 bases; J trimming: 8 bases; junction bases outside the gene matches: 5. Germline V gives CDR1 SGHDT, CDR2 YYEEEE. The CDR3 covers 13 residues. The CDR3 region is CASSRQGSYTIYF. Written as DNA, the CDR3 is TGTGCCAGCAGCCGACAGGGGTCTTACACCATATATTTT.

The rearrangement uses TRBV9 and TRBJ2-5, with 14 bases matching TRBD2. Germline V CDR1 and CDR2: SGDLS, YYNGEE. J lost 5 bases, V lost 3 bases, and 6 bases had no gene match. The CDR3 consists of 16 residues. The CDR3 sequence is CASSDGLAGGGETQYF. Here the CDR3 DNA reads TGTGCCAGCAGCGACGGACTAGCGGGAGGAGGTGAGACCCAGTACTTC.

The V gene is TRBV7-9, the J gene TRBJ2-7; 7 bases align to TRBD1. Trimming removed 8 bases from V and 5 bases from J; junction bases left unmatched: 9. The germline V gene has CDR1 SEHNR and CDR2 FQNEAQ (reference sequence). This CDR3 comprises 13 residues. CDR3: CASGAQGTNEQYF. CDR3 sequence (DNA): TGTGCCAGCGGAGCACAGGGGACGAACGAGCAGTACTTC.

This clone was counted a single time. The gene calls are TRBV30 and TRBJ1-4, with a weak D call TRBD1 (6 bases). V lost 4 bases and J 7 bases, leaving 19 bases between the germline ends. Germline CDR1 reads GTSNPN; CDR2 reads SVGIG (reference sequence). This CDR3 is 15 amino acids long. CDR3: CAWTRRGAMGEKLFF. The CDR3 region has the DNA TGTGCCTGGACTCGACGGGGGGCGATGGGTGAAAAACTGTTTTTT. Combining the CDR3 with reference TRBV30 and TRBJ1-4 gives the whole variable domain SQTIHQWPATLVQPVGSPLSLECTVEGTSNPNLYWYRQAAGRGLQLLFYSVGIGQISSEVPQNLSASRPQDRQFILSSKKLLLSDSGFYLCAWTRRGAMGEKLFFGSGTQLSVL.